The 23 T cell receptor beta chains below were found in one sample sequenced in a study of blood T cell repertoires in COVID-19. Libraries were prepared by immunoSEQ multiplex PCR; TCRdb keeps only in-frame clonotypes and omits some of them. The data show some 150,000 clones, with roughly 84% seen just once and 4.8% held by the top ten. Material: peripheral blood. The receptors derive from a human donor in a cohort sampled during active COVID-19.

This chain uses TRBV21-1 with TRBJ2-2; TRBD2 was called by the table and not checked on the DNA. TRBV21-1 is noted as a pseudogene. The CDR3 sequence is 19 residues long. The CDR3 sequence: CASSPTKEPSGMNTGELFF. CDR3 nucleotide sequence: TGTGCCAGCAGCCCTACTAAAGAACCTAGCGGGATGAACACCGGGGAGCTGTTTTTT.

The chain has TRBV6-1 and TRBJ2-3, with D unclear. Per germline, CDR1 MNHNS and CDR2 SASEGT. The CDR3 runs to 14 residues. V gave up 1 base and J gave up 4 bases, with 9 bases separating them. The CDR3 region is CASSEVVYSDTQYF. As DNA, the CDR3 is TGTGCCAGCAGTGAAGTGGTCTATTCAGATACGCAGTATTTT.

This chain connects TRBV6-6 to TRBJ1-1; 11 bases are shared with TRBD1. J gave up 4 bases and V 0 bases, and 1 base lay outside the gene matches. This CDR3 is built from 15 residues. Germline V gene data show CDR1 as MNHNY and CDR2 as SVGAGI (reference sequence). The CDR3 protein is CASSYSGTGGTEAFF. The CDR3 nucleotides are TGTGCCAGCAGTTACTCCGGGACAGGGGGCACTGAAGCTTTCTTT.

This chain uses TRBV19 with TRBJ1-6; TRBD1 matches at 8 bases. The CDR3 sequence is 17 residues long. V lost 2 bases, J lost 5 bases, and 8 bases stayed unmatched. The germline V gene encodes CDR1 LNHDA and CDR2 SQIVND (reference sequence). DNA of the CDR3: TGTGCCAGTAGTATAACTTGGCAGGGGGCAAATAATTCACCCCTCCACTTT. Its translation: CASSITWQGANNSPLHF.

The chain is built from TRBV7-6 and TRBJ2-5; maybe TRBD2 (7 bases). CDR3 size: 15 residues. The germline V and J ends were trimmed by 5 bases and 1 base, with 14 bases remaining between them. Germline V gene lookup returns CDR1 SGHVS and CDR2 FNYEAQ. The CDR3, as DNA: TGTGCCAGCAGCCCAGGGGCGGGGGCCCAAGAGACCCAGTACTTC. Residues: CASSPGAGAQETQYF.

V and J are TRBV7-9 and TRBJ2-6, with 7 bases fitting TRBD1. The ends lost 6 bases at V and 15 bases at J; junction bases unmatched: 8. The CDR3 has 12 residues. CDR1 and CDR2 from the germline V gene are SEHNR and FQNEAQ (reference sequence). CDR3 sequence: CASSPGTEGLTF. The CDR3 nucleotides read TGTGCCAGCAGTCCCGGGACAGAAGGCCTGACTTTC.

The chain recombines TRBV2 with TRBJ2-1; 9 bases line up with TRBD2. Trimming removed 2 bases from V and 9 bases from J; junction bases left unmatched: 8. The V gene's germline CDR1 is SNHLY and CDR2 FYNNEI. The CDR3 runs to 15 residues. The CDR3 sequence: CASSEFSGSSGEQFF. The CDR3, as DNA: TGTGCCAGCAGTGAATTTAGCGGGAGCTCGGGTGAGCAGTTCTTC.

The chain carries TRBV5-6 and TRBJ2-5; tentative D call: TRBD2 (5 bases). CDR1 SGHDT and CDR2 YYEEEE come from the germline V gene. The CDR3 spans 12 residues. V was pared by 2 bases and J by 7 bases, with 9 bases between. CDR3 in DNA: TGTGCCAGCAGCTTTCAGAGGGTGACCCAGTACTTC. As protein: CASSFQRVTQYF.

V and J are TRBV4-1 and TRBJ1-4; perhaps TRBD1 as D (5 bases). Germline V CDR1 and CDR2: MGHRA, YSYEKL. This CDR3 spans 14 amino acids. Trimming left V 6 bases short and J 7 bases short, with 15 bases between. The CDR3 DNA follows: TGCGCCAGCAGTCTCTCTAGGGGATTTGAAAAACTGTTTTTT. Protein: CASSLSRGFEKLFF.

This rearrangement joins TRBV4-2 to TRBJ2-3, with 14 nucleotides matching TRBD2. Trimming at V came to 2 bases and at J to 0 bases, leaving 10 bases not matched to a gene. In germline, CDR1 is LGHNA, CDR2 YNFKEQ. CDR3 length: 20 amino acids. The DNA of the CDR3 is TGTGCCAGCAGCCAACGACACGGGACTAGCGGGGGCACTAGCACAGATACGCAGTATTTT. It codes for CASSQRHGTSGGTSTDTQYF.

The chain links TRBV5-8 to TRBJ2-7; 10 positions match TRBD1. CDR1 SGHTS and CDR2 YDEGEE come from the germline V gene. The CDR3 runs 15 residues. V was pared by 4 bases and J by 5 bases, with 9 bases of the junction left unmatched. Here the CDR3 DNA reads TGTGCCAGCAGCGCTCCGGGACAGGGGATGGACGAGCAGTACTTC. Translated, it gives CASSAPGQGMDEQYF.

In DNA form, the CDR3 reads TGTGCCAGCAGCCAAAACGACCCCGGGAGCACAAGCGAAATCTACGAGCAGTACTTC. Translated, it gives CASSQNDPGSTSEIYEQYF. J is TRBJ2-7 and V is TRBV4-2; tentatively, D is TRBD2 (6 bases). The CDR3 consists of 19 residues. Trimming pared 2 bases from V and 3 bases from J, leaving 26 bases between. From germline, CDR1 is LGHNA and CDR2 YNFKEQ.

This sequence joins TRBV9 and TRBJ2-5, with TRBD2 matching over 8 bases. CDR3 length: 16 residues. Unmatched junction bases numbered 13, after V lost 5 bases and J lost 4 bases. Germline V gene lookup returns CDR1 SGDLS and CDR2 YYNGEE. CDR3 nucleotide sequence: TGTGCCAGCAGTGAGGGCGACTACGGGGGGGTAGAGACCCAGTACTTC. Protein: CASSEGDYGGVETQYF.

This chain uses TRBV11-2 with TRBJ2-3, with TRBD1 identical over 9 bases. V gave up 8 bases and J gave up 2 bases; unmatched junction bases: 5. The V gene's germline CDR1 is SGHAT and CDR2 FQNNGV. The CDR3 runs to 14 residues. The CDR3 nucleotides are TGTGCCAGCCGACAGGGGGAATTCACAGATACGCAGTATTTT. It is translated as CASRQGEFTDTQYF. The full variable domain, rest sourced from reference TRBV11-2 and TRBJ2-3, is EAGVAQSPRYKIIEKRQSVAFWCNPISGHATLYWYQQILGQGPKLLIQFQNNGVVDDSQLPKDRFSAERLKGVDSTLKIQPAKLEDSAVYLCASRQGEFTDTQYFGPGTRLTVL.

This chain joins TRBV7-9 and TRBJ2-5; 8 positions agree with TRBD1. Germline lookup yields CDR1 SEHNR and CDR2 FQNEAQ (reference sequence). The V segment lost 5 bases and the J segment 3 bases; nucleotides outside the gene matches: 8. The CDR3 runs to 15 residues. The CDR3: CASSPRRTGKETQYF. As DNA, the CDR3 is TGTGCCAGCAGCCCTCGACGGACAGGGAAAGAGACCCAGTACTTC.

V usage is TRBV7-9 and J usage is TRBJ2-3; TRBD2 matches at 7 bases. The V segment lost 5 bases and the J segment 3 bases; nucleotides outside the gene matches: 11. The length of the CDR3 is 16 residues. CDR1 is SEHNR and CDR2 is FQNEAQ in the germline V gene (reference sequence). The CDR3 region has the DNA TGTGCCAGCAGCCCCATGGCGGGAGAAGGGACAGATACGCAGTATTTT. It yields the protein CASSPMAGEGTDTQYF.

The chain employs TRBV5-6 and TRBJ2-7, with D uncertain. This CDR3 contains 13 residues. V was clipped by 4 bases and J by 0 bases, with 8 bases between them. Germline CDR1 SGHDT, CDR2 YYEEEE. CDR3 region: CASSREHSYEQYF. The CDR3, as DNA: TGTGCCAGCAGCAGAGAGCACTCCTACGAGCAGTACTTC.

CDR3 in DNA: TGTGCCAGTAGTATTTCAGGGGCGAACTATGGCTACACCTTC. Translation gives CASSISGANYGYTF. This rearrangement joins TRBV19 to TRBJ1-2, with D perhaps TRBD1 (6 bases). Germline V gene data show CDR1 as LNHDA and CDR2 as SQIVND (reference sequence). The CDR3 length is 14 residues. V lost 3 bases and J lost 2, with 10 bases in between.

This clone occurred a few times. This sequence joins TRBV30 and TRBJ2-7; the match to TRBD1 covers 8 bases. CDR3 length equals 13 residues. V gave up 1 base and J gave up 3 bases; unmatched junction bases: 2. The V gene's germline CDR1 is GTSNPN and CDR2 SVGIG (reference sequence). The CDR3 bases are TGTGCCTGGAGTGACGACAGGGGCTACGAGCAGTACTTC. This gives the protein CAWSDDRGYEQYF.

This clone was observed a few times. The CDR3: CASKNDRVGDTEAFF. The CDR3 DNA reads as TGTGCCAGCAAGAACGACAGGGTGGGGGACACTGAAGCTTTCTTT. The chain employs TRBV28 and TRBJ1-1; 7 bases map to TRBD1. The CDR3 sequence is 15 residues long. Trimming removed 7 bases from V and 3 bases from J; junction bases left unmatched: 11. CDR1 MDHEN and CDR2 SYDVKM come from the germline V gene.

The V gene is TRBV19, the J gene TRBJ2-6; D is unclear. V lost 3 bases and J 0 bases, leaving 12 bases between the germline ends. Germline V gene lookup returns CDR1 LNHDA and CDR2 SQIVND (reference sequence). CDR3 size: 17 residues. CDR3 bases: TGTGCCAGTAGTATTTTATACCACAGCTCTGGGGCCAACGTCCTGACTTTC. This gives the protein CASSILYHSSGANVLTF.

V usage is TRBV4-2 and J usage is TRBJ2-3, with a weak D call TRBD2 (5 bases). The CDR3 runs to 16 residues. The V and J ends lost 0 bases and 6 bases respectively, with 16 bases between them. Per germline, CDR1 LGHNA and CDR2 YNFKEQ. CDR3 sequence: CASSQERLAPGDTQYF. CDR3 nucleotides: TGTGCCAGCAGCCAAGAAAGGTTAGCGCCTGGGGATACGCAGTATTTT.

The rearrangement joins TRBV21-1 to TRBJ1-3; the table gives TRBD1 as D, unverified against the DNA. TRBV21-1 is recorded as a pseudogene. This CDR3 comprises 15 residues. Here the CDR3 DNA reads TGTGCCATTCTTCGGACACCCCGCTCTGGAAACACCATATATTTT. This translates into CAILRTPRSGNTIYF.